These 23 T cell receptor beta chains originate from one sample sequenced in a study of control samples from healthy donors and cancer patients. Sequencing was performed with immunoSEQ multiplex PCR; in TCRdb, only in-frame clones are kept and a portion is missing. The data show about 160,000 clones, around nine tenths seen once. Sample: blood. The receptors were gathered from a young woman in good health.

This chain joins TRBV27 and TRBJ1-1, with a possible D match to TRBD1 (5 bases). V shed 3 bases and J shed 1 base, with 9 bases lying between them. The CDR3 extends over 14 amino acids. CDR1 and CDR2 (germline): MNHEY, SMNVEV (reference sequence). The CDR3 sequence: CASSFVGANTEAFF. DNA of the CDR3: TGTGCCAGCAGTTTTGTAGGGGCGAACACTGAAGCTTTCTTT.

On this clone itself: Other DNA sequences in this specimen translate into the identical CDR3. The J gene is TRBJ2-7, the V gene TRBV5-1, with D unclear. The CDR3 is 11 amino acids. Deletions cut 0 bases from V and 3 bases from J, with 1 base between. Germline V gene data show CDR1 as SGHRS and CDR2 as YFSETQ. DNA of the CDR3: TGCGCCAGCAGCTTGGACTACGAGCAGTACTTC. It yields the protein CASSLDYEQYF.

The chain joins TRBV12-3 or TRBV12-4 to TRBJ2-5; D remains ambiguous. V shed 5 bases and J shed 3 bases, with 4 bases lying between them. This CDR3 has 11 residues. The CDR3 here is CASSGEETQYF. CDR3 bases: TGTGCCAGCAGTGGCGAAGAGACCCAGTACTTC.

The genes are TRBV6-4 and TRBJ2-3; the match to TRBD2 covers 7 bases. This CDR3 region has 17 residues. Per the germline V gene, CDR1 is MRHNA and CDR2 is SNTAGT. V lost 2 bases, J lost 1 base, and 9 bases stayed unmatched. The CDR3 DNA follows: TGTGCCAGCAGTGACAGCACTGGCGGGAGCGGCACAGATACGCAGTATTTT. It specifies CASSDSTGGSGTDTQYF.

The genes are TRBV21-1 and TRBJ1-5; the listed D gene, TRBD1, was not tested against the DNA. TRBV21-1 is tagged as a pseudogene. This CDR3 comprises 18 residues. The CDR3 sequence is CASSKEEPDRGGNQPQHF. DNA for the CDR3: TGTGCCAGCAGCAAAGAGGAACCCGACAGGGGAGGTAATCAGCCCCAGCATTTT.

The chain links TRBV19 to TRBJ1-1; TRBD1 might be the D (6 bases). The CDR3 is made up of 15 amino acids. Germline V lookup: CDR1 LNHDA, CDR2 SQIVND (reference sequence). Trimming pared 2 bases from V and 4 bases from J, leaving 14 bases between. The chain's CDR3 is CASSILQGRGTEAFF. The DNA for the CDR3 is TGTGCCAGTAGTATACTACAGGGTAGGGGCACTGAAGCTTTCTTT.

J is TRBJ2-3 and V is TRBV12-3 or TRBV12-4; tentative D call: TRBD1 (6 bases). Trimming stripped 4 bases from V and 11 bases from J, with 13 bases between. This CDR3 spans 12 amino acids. The CDR3 spells CASSYIQGGQYF. CDR3 sequence (DNA): TGTGCCAGCAGTTATATACAGGGTGGGCAGTATTTT.

The V call is TRBV28, the J call TRBJ1-2; D remains ambiguous. Germline V gene sequence: CDR1 MDHEN, CDR2 SYDVKM. This CDR3 region has 13 residues. Deletions cut 8 bases from V and 6 bases from J, with 16 bases between. The CDR3 DNA follows: TGTGCCAGCCGGCTATCGGGCCTTAATGGCTACACCTTC. This gives the protein CASRLSGLNGYTF.

This chain connects TRBV9 to TRBJ2-1, with 9 bases fitting TRBD2. V dropped 4 bases and J dropped 0; count of bases not matched to a gene: 2. This CDR3 has 15 residues. CDR1 and CDR2 (germline): SGDLS, YYNGEE. The CDR3 nucleotides are TGTGCCAGCAGCTCTAGCGGGAACTCCTACAATGAGCAGTTCTTC. It specifies CASSSSGNSYNEQFF.

V gene TRBV19 combines with J gene TRBJ2-3; D is unresolved. V was cut by 4 bases and J by 2 bases, with 13 bases left in between. Per the germline V gene, CDR1 is LNHDA and CDR2 is SQIVND (reference sequence). The CDR3 consists of 15 residues. CDR3 residues: CASSRGEVATDTQYF. Written as DNA, the CDR3 is TGTGCCAGTAGTAGGGGTGAAGTGGCCACAGATACGCAGTATTTT.

The chain has TRBV20-1 and TRBJ1-5; D ambiguous. This CDR3 is built from 9 residues. V lost 7 bases, J lost 7 bases, and 5 bases lay in between. Germline V gives CDR1 DFQATT, CDR2 SNEGSKA (reference sequence). The CDR3: CSERQPQHF. CDR3 sequence (DNA): TGCAGTGAACGGCAGCCCCAGCATTTT.

This clone has a handful of counts. V is TRBV12-5 and J is TRBJ1-1; D gene ambiguous. The CDR3 consists of 13 residues. V was cut by 1 base and J by 1 base, with 4 bases left in between. The germline V gene has CDR1 LGHNT and CDR2 FRNRAP. CDR3 sequence reads: CASGLDSNTEAFF. The DNA for the CDR3 is TGTGCTAGTGGTTTGGACTCGAACACTGAAGCTTTCTTT.

The V call is TRBV11-3, the J call TRBJ2-2; perhaps D is TRBD1 or TRBD2 (6 bases each). V was pared by 5 bases and J by 1 base, with 14 bases between. From germline, CDR1 is SGHNT and CDR2 YENEEA. The CDR3 extends over 16 amino acids. The CDR3 sequence: CASSPAGHKNTGELFF. In nucleotides, the CDR3 is TGTGCCAGCAGCCCGGCGGGACATAAGAACACCGGGGAGCTGTTTTTT. The full variable domain, in which reference TRBV11-3 and TRBJ2-2 provide the parts outside the CDR3, is EAGVVQSPRYKIIEKKQPVAFWCNPISGHNTLYWYLQNLGQGPELLIRYENEEAVDDSQLPKDRFSAERLKGVDSTLKIQPAELGDSAVYLCASSPAGHKNTGELFFGEGSRLTVL.

The sample holds one count of this clone. The chain carries TRBV24-1 and TRBJ2-3, with unresolved D. Germline loops: CDR1 KGHDR, CDR2 SFDVKD. The CDR3 spans 16 residues. V was cut by 4 bases and J by 2 bases, with 15 bases left in between. The CDR3 DNA sequence: TGTGCCACCAGTGACCCAGGACGGACGATCACAGATACGCAGTATTTT. Protein product: CATSDPGRTITDTQYF.

J is TRBJ2-7 and V is TRBV6-5; 8 bases agree with TRBD2. In germline, CDR1 is MNHEY, CDR2 SVGAGI. The CDR3 is 15 residues long. J gave up 3 bases and V 2 bases, and 6 bases lay outside the gene matches. The CDR3 region has the DNA TGTGCCAGCAGTTACAGTTCTGCGGGAGGCTACGAGCAGTACTTC. Protein sequence: CASSYSSAGGYEQYF.

This clone has a single count. This chain uses TRBV5-1 with TRBJ2-5; a weak D match, TRBD2 (5 bases). The CDR3 extends over 14 amino acids. Germline V gene sequence: CDR1 SGHRS, CDR2 YFSETQ. Trimming took off 2 bases at V and 6 bases at J, with 14 bases between the two ends. The CDR3 bases are TGCGCCAGCAGCTTCGAGGGTTCTGTAAAGACCCAGTACTTC. Translation: CASSFEGSVKTQYF. Full variable domain (missing parts from reference TRBV5-1 and TRBJ2-5): KAGVTQTPRYLIKTRGQQVTLSCSPISGHRSVSWYQQTPGQGLQFLFEYFSETQRNKGNFPGRFSGRQFSNSRSEMNVSTLELGDSALYLCASSFEGSVKTQYFGPGTRLLVL.

The chain employs TRBV2 and TRBJ2-7; D is tentatively TRBD1 or TRBD2 (5 bases each). V dropped 3 bases and J dropped 1 base, with 7 bases sitting between them. Germline values: CDR1 SNHLY, CDR2 FYNNEI. The CDR3 contains 13 residues. The chain's CDR3 is CASSEGPSYEQYF. CDR3 bases: TGTGCCAGCAGTGAGGGACCTTCCTACGAGCAGTACTTC. Complete variable domain (other parts from reference TRBV2 and TRBJ2-7): EPEVTQTPSHQVTQMGQEVILRCVPISNHLYFYWYRQILGQKVEFLVSFYNNEISEKSEIFDDQFSVERPDGSNFTLKIRSTKLEDSAMYFCASSEGPSYEQYFGPGTRLTVT.

V is TRBV5-4 and J is TRBJ1-2, with D tentatively TRBD1 (5 bases). V was cut by 3 bases and J by 5 bases, with 11 bases left in between. Per the germline V gene, CDR1 is SGHNT and CDR2 is YYREEE (reference sequence). The CDR3 sequence is 13 residues long. The CDR3 loop is CASSSEGRYGYTF. In DNA form, the CDR3 reads TGTGCCAGCAGCTCTGAGGGACGGTATGGCTACACCTTC.

V is TRBV28 and J is TRBJ2-7, with TRBD2 matching 12 bases. The germline V gene has CDR1 MDHEN and CDR2 SYDVKM. The CDR3 consists of 15 residues. J gave up 1 base and V 6 bases, and 4 bases lay outside the gene matches. CDR3 loop: CASRGTSGRSYEQYF. Here the CDR3 DNA reads TGTGCCAGCAGAGGGACTAGCGGGCGTTCCTACGAGCAGTACTTC. Complete variable domain (other parts from reference TRBV28 and TRBJ2-7): DVKVTQSSRYLVKRTGEKVFLECVQDMDHENMFWYRQDPGLGLRLIYFSYDVKMKEKGDIPEGYSVSREKKERFSLILESASTNQTSMYLCASRGTSGRSYEQYFGPGTRLTVT.

The V and J genes are TRBV10-3 and TRBJ1-1; 10 positions match TRBD1. This CDR3 is 19 amino acids long. The germline CDR1 and CDR2 sequences are ENHRY and SYGVKD. V was clipped by 4 bases and J by 4 bases; unmatched bases: 18. CDR3 amino acids: CAISGAGDRGARRGTEAFF. CDR3 DNA sequence: TGTGCCATCAGTGGGGCTGGGGACAGGGGTGCAAGAAGAGGCACTGAAGCTTTCTTT.

The V gene is TRBV4-2, the J gene TRBJ2-5; the match to TRBD2 covers 8 bases. The CDR3 loop spans 17 amino acids. The V segment lost 0 bases and the J segment 4 bases; nucleotides outside the gene matches: 10. Germline CDR1 is LGHNA and CDR2 is YNFKEQ. CDR3 DNA sequence: TGTGCCAGCAGCCAAGATGGTACTAGCGGTGCGCCAGAGACCCAGTACTTC. Its protein product is CASSQDGTSGAPETQYF.

This chain connects TRBV28 to TRBJ2-7, with unresolved D. Germline assignment: CDR1 MDHEN and CDR2 SYDVKM. The CDR3 has 13 amino acids. Trimming cost V 4 bases and J 5 bases, with 12 bases left between them. CDR3 nucleotide sequence: TGTGCCAGCAGTTCAACTCCACGAGACGAGCAGTACTTC. This codes for CASSSTPRDEQYF.

The chain has TRBV4-1 and TRBJ2-7; possible D gene TRBD1, 5 bases. The CDR3 consists of 15 residues. The V gene lost 3 bases and the J gene lost 3 bases, with 15 bases spanning the gap. Germline CDR1 MGHRA, CDR2 YSYEKL. The CDR3 DNA reads as TGCGCCAGCAGCCAGGCTCTGGACACTAACTACGAGCAGTACTTC. Amino acids: CASSQALDTNYEQYF.